The 27 T cell receptor beta chains reported below all come from one sample, sequenced in a study of blood T cell repertoires in COVID-19 (TCRdb year 2020). Library generation was performed with the immunoSEQ multiplex PCR assay. TCRdb provides this immuneACCESS table in a form limited to in-frame rearrangements. Some clones are lacking; in checked studies, under half of them reflect an unresolved V gene, and why the rest are absent is not known. Here the sample has around 220,000 clones; 75% to 90% occur a single time. The ten largest clones capture 8% to 10% of the sample. Sample: peripheral blood. These receptors were collected from a woman aged 80 or older with COVID-19, enrolled during active disease.

The J gene is TRBJ1-5, the V gene TRBV5-8; maybe TRBD1 (5 bases). The CDR3 has 17 residues. Trimming pared 0 bases from V and 0 bases from J, leaving 13 bases between. Germline V gene sequence: CDR1 SGHTS, CDR2 YDEGEE. The CDR3 loop is CASSLGQKTTSNQPQHF. The CDR3, as DNA: TGTGCCAGCAGCTTGGGACAGAAAACAACTAGCAATCAGCCCCAGCATTTT.

The chain has TRBV6-5 and TRBJ2-5, with TRBD1 matching over 7 bases. The V and J ends lost 6 bases and 7 bases, in that order; junction bases with no gene match: 11. Germline-derived CDR1 and CDR2 are MNHEY and SVGAGI. The CDR3 is 14 amino acids. CDR3 nucleotide sequence: TGTGCCAGCAGAGGGGGCCTAGGGGTGCTGACCCAGTACTTC. This sequence encodes CASRGGLGVLTQYF.

This sequence joins TRBV11-2 and TRBJ2-5, with 10 nucleotides matching TRBD2. Trimming at V came to 5 bases and at J to 2 bases, leaving 8 bases not matched to a gene. Germline CDR1 reads SGHAT; CDR2 reads FQNNGV. CDR3 size: 16 residues. For the CDR3, the DNA is TGTGCCAGCAGCCCCCGACTAGCGGGTCCTCAAGAGACCCAGTACTTC. Protein product: CASSPRLAGPQETQYF.

The V gene is TRBV2, the J gene TRBJ1-4, with 7 bases fitting TRBD1. The CDR3 runs 15 residues. Trimming took 4 bases from V and 4 from J; bases not matched to a gene: 6. In germline, CDR1 is SNHLY, CDR2 FYNNEI. The CDR3 nucleotides are TGTGCCAGCAGTGCTCAGACAGGGTATAATGAAAAACTGTTTTTT. It is translated as CASSAQTGYNEKLFF.

V gene TRBV19 combines with J gene TRBJ1-1; TRBD1 matches at 7 bases. The CDR3 contains 16 residues. Trimming at V came to 6 bases and at J to 5 bases, leaving 15 bases not matched to a gene. Germline V gives CDR1 LNHDA, CDR2 SQIVND (reference sequence). The CDR3 protein is CASSPGADRVMTEAFF. In DNA, the CDR3 is TGTGCCAGTAGCCCGGGGGCAGACAGGGTTATGACTGAAGCTTTCTTT. The full variable domain, in which reference TRBV19 and TRBJ1-1 provide the parts outside the CDR3, is DGGITQSPKYLFRKEGQNVTLSCEQNLNHDAMYWYRQDPGQGLRLIYYSQIVNDFQKGDIAEGYSVSREKKESFPLTVTSAQKNPTAFYLCASSPGADRVMTEAFFGQGTRLTVV.

The sample holds one count of this clone. This chain connects TRBV15 to TRBJ2-5; 8 nucleotides align to TRBD1. CDR3 length: 15 residues. V shed 3 bases, J shed 5 bases, and the junction held 8 bases outside the gene matches. CDR1 LNHNV and CDR2 YYDKDF come from the germline V gene (reference sequence). The CDR3 nucleotides read TGTGCCACCAGCAGGGACAGGGATTCGTTCGAGACCCAGTACTTC. Residues: CATSRDRDSFETQYF.

The rearrangement joins TRBV6-1 to TRBJ1-5, with 7 bases lining up with TRBD1. Germline-derived CDR1 and CDR2 are MNHNS and SASEGT. The CDR3 extends over 15 amino acids. J lost 7 bases, V lost 3 bases, and 9 bases had no gene match. The CDR3 reads CASSDHSGGRQPQHF. In DNA, the CDR3 is TGTGCCAGCAGTGACCACTCAGGGGGACGGCAGCCCCAGCATTTT.

The V gene is TRBV29-1, the J gene TRBJ1-1; D unresolved. Deletions cut 6 bases from V and 0 bases from J, with 17 bases between. This CDR3 is built from 15 residues. Germline V gene data show CDR1 as SQVTM and CDR2 as ANQGSEA. CDR3 coding DNA: TGCAGCGTCGCGTTTAGTTCGGGGATGAACACTGAAGCTTTCTTT. It is translated as CSVAFSSGMNTEAFF.

This clone was counted once. The chain links TRBV5-5 to TRBJ2-5; 9 bases fit TRBD1. Trimming removed 4 bases from V and 4 bases from J; junction bases left unmatched: 8. Germline-derived CDR1 and CDR2 are SGHKS and YYEKEE (reference sequence). The CDR3 contains 15 residues. The CDR3 here is CASSIQDRGGETQYF. The CDR3 DNA reads as TGTGCCAGCAGCATCCAGGACAGGGGAGGAGAGACCCAGTACTTC.

This clone appeared once. This sequence joins TRBV7-8 and TRBJ1-1; no reliable D call. The CDR3 contains 13 residues. Germline CDR1 reads SGHVS; CDR2 reads FQNEAQ. V shed 5 bases and J shed 1 base, with 8 bases lying between them. CDR3 DNA sequence: TGTGCCAGCAGCACACAGAGGAACACTGAAGCTTTCTTT. Its protein is CASSTQRNTEAFF.

The chain combines TRBV6-6 with TRBJ1-1; 8 bases map to TRBD1. V shed 6 bases and J 4 bases; nucleotides not matched to a gene: 7. The CDR3 spans 14 residues. CDR1 and CDR2 from the germline V gene are MNHNY and SVGAGI (reference sequence). The DNA for the CDR3 is TGTGCCAGCAGCCAGGGACAGGTAGTCACTGAAGCTTTCTTT. This encodes CASSQGQVVTEAFF.

There are a few counts of this clone. The rearrangement uses TRBV7-2 and TRBJ1-3, with D possibly TRBD1 on 5 matching bases. The CDR3 covers 19 residues. V shed 6 bases and J shed 2 bases, with 26 bases lying between them. The germline V gene encodes CDR1 SGHTA and CDR2 FQGNSA. This CDR3 is CASSLEGPGSLFTGNTIYF. The CDR3 coding sequence is TGTGCCAGCAGTTTGGAGGGGCCGGGGAGCCTTTTTACTGGAAACACCATATATTTT.

This clone came up once. The chain couples TRBV5-1 to TRBJ1-2, with D possibly matching TRBD1 (6 bases). The V gene's germline CDR1 is SGHRS and CDR2 YFSETQ. CDR3 length equals 16 residues. V lost 4 bases, J lost 1 base, and 17 bases lay in between. This CDR3 is CASSQDSVTINYGYTF. The CDR3 DNA reads as TGCGCCAGCAGCCAGGACAGCGTGACTATTAACTATGGCTACACCTTC.

Notes on this clone: This may be a read error, as it is one base from a much larger clone. Distinct nucleotide sequences in the sample also encode this CDR3. The J gene is TRBJ1-2, the V gene TRBV18; 10 bases align to TRBD1. Germline CDR1 and CDR2: KGHSH and LQKENI. Trimming removed 3 bases from V and 5 bases from J; junction bases left unmatched: 9. CDR3 length equals 16 residues. For the CDR3, the DNA is TGTGCCAGCTCACCGGGACAGGGGATTTTTAGTTATGGCTACACCTTC. Its protein product is CASSPGQGIFSYGYTF.

This clone was seen only a few times. The V and J genes are TRBV15 and TRBJ1-5; D remains unclear. Looked up from germline, CDR1 is LNHNV and CDR2 is YYDKDF (reference sequence). The V end was cut by 0 bases, the J end by 5 bases, with 11 bases between. The CDR3 runs to 15 residues. CDR3 coding DNA: TGTGCCACCAGCAGAGATAAGACTACCGATCAGCCCCAGCATTTT. Residues: CATSRDKTTDQPQHF.

The CDR3 DNA sequence: TGTGCCAGCAGTCCGTACGCAAGAGAGAACACTGAAGCTTTCTTT. Translating it yields CASSPYARENTEAFF. J is TRBJ1-1 and V is TRBV28, with D hard to call. The CDR3 has 15 amino acids. The V and J ends lost 5 bases and 1 base respectively, with 14 bases between them. Germline CDR1 reads MDHEN; CDR2 reads SYDVKM. Using reference TRBV28 and TRBJ1-1 for the parts outside the CDR3, the full variable domain is DVKVTQSSRYLVKRTGEKVFLECVQDMDHENMFWYRQDPGLGLRLIYFSYDVKMKEKGDIPEGYSVSREKKERFSLILESASTNQTSMYLCASSPYARENTEAFFGQGTRLTVV.

This sequence joins TRBV5-1 and TRBJ2-7; TRBD1 is a possible D gene (6 bases). The germline V gene encodes CDR1 SGHRS and CDR2 YFSETQ. The CDR3 covers 13 residues. Trimming pared 5 bases from V and 4 bases from J, leaving 13 bases between. The CDR3 sequence is CASRLTTGYEQYF. The CDR3 DNA reads as TGCGCCAGCAGGTTAACAACAGGGTACGAGCAGTACTTC.

A few counts support this clone. CDR3 residues: CASSVSGGANTEAFF. As DNA, the CDR3 is TGTGCCAGCTCAGTCTCAGGGGGCGCGAACACTGAAGCTTTCTTT. This rearrangement joins TRBV18 to TRBJ1-1; 8 bases agree with TRBD1. The CDR3 sequence is 15 residues long. In germline, CDR1 is KGHSH, CDR2 LQKENI. The V and J ends lost 5 bases and 1 base, in that order; junction bases with no gene match: 6.

This chain connects TRBV12-3 or TRBV12-4 to TRBJ1-2; D ambiguous. The CDR3 has 13 amino acids. V shed 4 bases and J shed 2 bases, with 8 bases lying between them. The CDR3 DNA sequence: TGTGCCAGCAGTTCCCAGTCAAACTATGGCTACACCTTC. Protein sequence: CASSSQSNYGYTF.

This chain joins TRBV19 and TRBJ2-7; TRBD1 agrees at 9 bases. Germline-derived CDR1 and CDR2 are LNHDA and SQIVND (reference sequence). The CDR3 has 16 amino acids. The trim removed 3 bases at V and 1 base at J, leaving 7 bases unmatched. The CDR3 DNA follows: TGTGCCAGTAGTATCACAGGGACAGGGAGGTCCTACGAGCAGTACTTC. Protein product: CASSITGTGRSYEQYF.

The chain couples TRBV27 to TRBJ1-3; D gene unclear. CDR3 length equals 16 residues. Germline V gene lookup returns CDR1 MNHEY and CDR2 SMNVEV (reference sequence). V lost 6 bases, J lost 1 base, and 16 bases lay in between. The CDR3 is CASSRTIGESGNTIYF. The CDR3 DNA reads TGTGCCAGCAGCAGAACGATCGGGGAATCTGGAAACACCATATATTTT.

The genes are TRBV7-4 and TRBJ2-5; 9 bases fit TRBD2. The CDR3 spans 15 residues. The trim removed 1 base at V and 4 bases at J, leaving 4 bases unmatched. Per the germline V gene, CDR1 is SGHVT and CDR2 is SQSDAQ. The CDR3 region is CASSLGLAGRETQYF. DNA of the CDR3: TGTGCCAGCAGCTTAGGGCTAGCGGGAAGAGAGACCCAGTACTTC.

This sequence joins TRBV5-1 and TRBJ1-2, with 7 bases matching TRBD1. Trimming cost V 3 bases and J 4 bases; bases outside gene matches: 6. The CDR3 runs 14 residues. Per germline, CDR1 SGHRS and CDR2 YFSETQ. DNA of the CDR3: TGCGCCAGCAGCTCGGGACAGACCTTCTATGGCTACACCTTC. This translates into CASSSGQTFYGYTF.

The chain uses TRBV19 and TRBJ2-7, with a tentative D call TRBD2 (6 bases). Per the germline V gene, CDR1 is LNHDA and CDR2 is SQIVND (reference sequence). With 7 bases removed from V and 0 bases from J, the gap between germline ends came to 10 bases. This CDR3 region has 13 residues. CDR3 sequence (DNA): TGTGCCAGTACTCGGGGGAGCTCCTACGAGCAGTACTTC. Translation gives CASTRGSSYEQYF.

This clone was observed a few times. The V and J genes are TRBV7-9 and TRBJ2-2; TRBD2 is a possible D gene (6 bases). Germline V gives CDR1 SEHNR, CDR2 FQNEAQ (reference sequence). Deletions cut 2 bases from V and 0 bases from J, with 7 bases between. CDR3 length: 15 residues. The CDR3 is CASSLSGANTGELFF. CDR3 bases: TGTGCCAGCAGCTTATCGGGGGCGAACACCGGGGAGCTGTTTTTT.

Points on this clone: This sample includes further DNA sequences coding for the same CDR3. The chain carries TRBV5-1 and TRBJ1-5; D unclear. V was pared by 0 bases and J by 5 bases, with 6 bases between. The CDR3 has 13 amino acids. Germline values: CDR1 SGHRS, CDR2 YFSETQ. CDR3 DNA sequence: TGCGCCAGCAGCTTGGACCGGGATCAGCCCCAGCATTTT. Its translation is CASSLDRDQPQHF.

The CDR3 region has the DNA TGCGCCAGCAGCTTCGTCCAGGGAGGGAGCACAGATACGCAGTATTTT. Residues: CASSFVQGGSTDTQYF. The V gene is TRBV5-1, the J gene TRBJ2-3, with 7 bases that match TRBD2. The CDR3 consists of 16 residues. V was pared by 2 bases and J by 0 bases, with 6 bases of the junction left unmatched. Germline loops: CDR1 SGHRS, CDR2 YFSETQ.